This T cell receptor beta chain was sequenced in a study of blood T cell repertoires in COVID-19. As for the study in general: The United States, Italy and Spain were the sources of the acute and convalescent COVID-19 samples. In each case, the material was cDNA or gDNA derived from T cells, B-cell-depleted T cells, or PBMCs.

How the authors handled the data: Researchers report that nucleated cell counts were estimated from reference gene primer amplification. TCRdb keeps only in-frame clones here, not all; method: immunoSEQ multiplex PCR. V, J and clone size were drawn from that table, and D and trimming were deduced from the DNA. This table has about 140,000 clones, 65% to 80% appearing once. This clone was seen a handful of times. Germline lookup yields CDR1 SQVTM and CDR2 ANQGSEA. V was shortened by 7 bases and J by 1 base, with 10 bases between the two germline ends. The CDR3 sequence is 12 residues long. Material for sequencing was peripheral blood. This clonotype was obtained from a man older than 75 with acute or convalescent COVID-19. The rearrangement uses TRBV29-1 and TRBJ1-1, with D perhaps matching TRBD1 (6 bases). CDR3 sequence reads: CSAATGNTEAFF. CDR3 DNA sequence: TGCAGCGCAGCGACAGGGAACACTGAAGCTTTCTTT.